This T cell receptor (beta chain) was identified during a study of cytomegalovirus exposure and HLA in healthy donors. Study-wide background: Prior work identified around 120 million unique TCR beta sequences in about 179 million T cells.

Unrecorded immune exposure was likely among donors, who were nominally healthy when sampled. With regard to this clone: Its matching antigen is unknown.

Findings and caveats of the study: Immune exposure information comprised only CMV serostatus.

13 Jbeta primers and 60 Vbeta primers were used for the PCR. As originally analysed: A later analysis tallied approximately 78 million unique TCR beta chains, 10 million to 12 million of them shared. TCRdb's table, derived via immunoSEQ multiplex PCR, lists solely in-frame clones and lacks some. The DNA gave D and trimming, while V, J and clone size come from that table. The sample contains about 190,000 clones, 80% to 85% of which appear only once. Trimming took 10 bases from V and 5 from J; bases not matched to a gene: 5. The CDR3 sequence is 14 residues long. CDR1 and CDR2 (germline): ENHRY, SYGVKD.

The chain combines TRBV10-3 with TRBJ2-2; 12 bases map to TRBD1. Sequenced input: PBMCs. This TCR was sampled from a woman younger than 35 in good health and CMV-seronegative. In nucleotides, the CDR3 is TGTGCCACGAGGGACAGGGGGCATACCGGGGAGCTGTTTTTT. Translating gives CATRDRGHTGELFF.